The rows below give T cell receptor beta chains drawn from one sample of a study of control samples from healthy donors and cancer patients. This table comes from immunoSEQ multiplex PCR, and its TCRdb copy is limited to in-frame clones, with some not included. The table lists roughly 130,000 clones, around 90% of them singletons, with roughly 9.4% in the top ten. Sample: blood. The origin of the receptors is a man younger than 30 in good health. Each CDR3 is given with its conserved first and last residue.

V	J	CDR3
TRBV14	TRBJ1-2	CASSQDRGDRGVGYTF
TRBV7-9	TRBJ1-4	CASSLEGQSNEKLFF
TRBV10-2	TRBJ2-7	CASATGGRYEQYF
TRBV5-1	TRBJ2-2	CASSPQQPGELFF
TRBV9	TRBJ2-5	CASSGTQPETQYF
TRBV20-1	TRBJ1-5	CSASMGYSNQPQHF
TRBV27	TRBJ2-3	CASSLYTPTSTDTQYF
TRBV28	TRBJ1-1	CASSFIQGEAFF
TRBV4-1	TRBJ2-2	CASSLLTDTTGELFF
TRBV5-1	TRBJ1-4	CASSLDLEKLFF